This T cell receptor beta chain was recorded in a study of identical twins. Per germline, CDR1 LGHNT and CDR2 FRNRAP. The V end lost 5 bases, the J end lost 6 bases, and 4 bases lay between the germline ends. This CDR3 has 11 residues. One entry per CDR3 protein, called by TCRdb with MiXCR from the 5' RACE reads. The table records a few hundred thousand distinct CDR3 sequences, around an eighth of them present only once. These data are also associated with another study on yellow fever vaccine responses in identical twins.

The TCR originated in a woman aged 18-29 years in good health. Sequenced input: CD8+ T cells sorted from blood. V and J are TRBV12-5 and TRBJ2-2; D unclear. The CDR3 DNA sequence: TGTGCTAGTGGTCCCCCCGGGGAGCTGTTTTTT. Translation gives CASGPPGELFF.